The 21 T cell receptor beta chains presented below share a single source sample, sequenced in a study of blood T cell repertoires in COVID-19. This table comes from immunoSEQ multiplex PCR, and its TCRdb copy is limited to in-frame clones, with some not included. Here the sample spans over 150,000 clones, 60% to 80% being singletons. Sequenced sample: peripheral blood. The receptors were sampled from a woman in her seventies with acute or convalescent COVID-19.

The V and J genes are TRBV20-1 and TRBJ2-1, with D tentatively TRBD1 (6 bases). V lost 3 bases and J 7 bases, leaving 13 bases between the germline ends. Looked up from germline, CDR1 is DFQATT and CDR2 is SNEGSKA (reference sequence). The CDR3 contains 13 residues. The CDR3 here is CSASPGVSNEQFF. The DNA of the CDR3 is TGCAGTGCTAGTCCAGGGGTTTCGAATGAGCAGTTCTTC.

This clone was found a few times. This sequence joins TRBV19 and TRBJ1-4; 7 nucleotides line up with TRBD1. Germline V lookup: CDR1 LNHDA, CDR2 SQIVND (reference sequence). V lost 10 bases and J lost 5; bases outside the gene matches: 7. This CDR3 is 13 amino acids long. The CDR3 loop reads CATMDRLNEKLFF. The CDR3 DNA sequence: TGTGCCACCATGGACAGGCTGAATGAAAAACTGTTTTTT.

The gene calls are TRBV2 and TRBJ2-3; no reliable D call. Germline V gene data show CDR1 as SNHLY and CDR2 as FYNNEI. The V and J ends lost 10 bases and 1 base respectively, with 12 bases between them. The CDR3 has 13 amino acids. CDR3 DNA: TGTGCCACACTAAACTCGGGCACAGATACGCAGTATTTT. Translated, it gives CATLNSGTDTQYF.

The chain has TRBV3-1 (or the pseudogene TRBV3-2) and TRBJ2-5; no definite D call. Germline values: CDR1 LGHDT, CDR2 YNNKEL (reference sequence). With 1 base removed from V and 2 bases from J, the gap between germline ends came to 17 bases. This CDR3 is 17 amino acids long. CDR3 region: CASSQVARPNTQETQYF. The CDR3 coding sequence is TGTGCCAGCAGCCAAGTGGCCCGTCCGAACACACAAGAGACCCAGTACTTC.

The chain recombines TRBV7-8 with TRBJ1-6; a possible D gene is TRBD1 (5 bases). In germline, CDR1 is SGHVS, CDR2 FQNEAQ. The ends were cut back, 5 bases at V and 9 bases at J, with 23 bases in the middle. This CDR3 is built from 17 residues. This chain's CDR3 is CASSPTWGQGGVSPLHF. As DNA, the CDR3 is TGTGCCAGCAGCCCTACCTGGGGTCAGGGAGGGGTTTCACCCCTCCACTTT.

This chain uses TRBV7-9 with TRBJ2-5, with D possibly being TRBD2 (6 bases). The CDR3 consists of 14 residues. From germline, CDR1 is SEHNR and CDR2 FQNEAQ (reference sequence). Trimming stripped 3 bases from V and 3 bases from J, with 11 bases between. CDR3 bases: TGTGCCAGCAGCTTCAGTGGGGGGAAAGAGACCCAGTACTTC. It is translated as CASSFSGGKETQYF.

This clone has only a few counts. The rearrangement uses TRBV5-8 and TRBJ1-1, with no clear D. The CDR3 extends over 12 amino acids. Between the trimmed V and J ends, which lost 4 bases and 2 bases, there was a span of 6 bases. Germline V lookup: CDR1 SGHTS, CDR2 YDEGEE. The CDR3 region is CASSLTNTEAFF. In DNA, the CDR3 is TGTGCCAGCAGCCTAACCAACACTGAAGCTTTCTTT.

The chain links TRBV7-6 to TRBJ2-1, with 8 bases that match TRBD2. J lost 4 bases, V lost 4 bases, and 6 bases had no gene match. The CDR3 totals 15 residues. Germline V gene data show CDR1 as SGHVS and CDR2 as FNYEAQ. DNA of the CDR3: TGTGCCAGCAGCTCAACGGGACTAGAGTACAATGAGCAGTTCTTC. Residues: CASSSTGLEYNEQFF.

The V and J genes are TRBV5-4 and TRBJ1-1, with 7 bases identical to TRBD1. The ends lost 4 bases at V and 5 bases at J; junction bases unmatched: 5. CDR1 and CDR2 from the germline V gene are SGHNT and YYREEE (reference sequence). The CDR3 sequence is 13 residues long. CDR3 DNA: TGTGCCAGCAGCCCCCGGACAGGAACTGAAGCTTTCTTT. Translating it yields CASSPRTGTEAFF.

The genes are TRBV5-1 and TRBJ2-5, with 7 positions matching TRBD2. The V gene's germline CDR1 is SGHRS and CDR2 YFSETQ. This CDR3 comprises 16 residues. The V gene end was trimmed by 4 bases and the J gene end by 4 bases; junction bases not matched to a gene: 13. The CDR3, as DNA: TGCGCCAGCAGCCCATCAATACAGACGGGAGGAGAGACCCAGTACTTC. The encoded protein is CASSPSIQTGGETQYF.

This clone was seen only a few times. In DNA form, the CDR3 reads TGTGCCAGCAGTTACTCGGACAGGGCTGGAGGCTACACCTTC. This codes for CASSYSDRAGGYTF. The chain carries TRBV6-5 and TRBJ1-2; 8 bases line up with TRBD1. The CDR3 consists of 14 residues. V shed 0 bases and J 8 bases; nucleotides not matched to a gene: 5. Germline-derived CDR1 and CDR2 are MNHEY and SVGAGI.

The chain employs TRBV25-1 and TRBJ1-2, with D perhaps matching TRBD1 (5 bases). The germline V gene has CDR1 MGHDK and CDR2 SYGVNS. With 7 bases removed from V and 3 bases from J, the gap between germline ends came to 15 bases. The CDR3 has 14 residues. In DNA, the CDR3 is TGTGCCAGCAACAAAGATACAGGAGACTATGGCTACACCTTC. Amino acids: CASNKDTGDYGYTF.

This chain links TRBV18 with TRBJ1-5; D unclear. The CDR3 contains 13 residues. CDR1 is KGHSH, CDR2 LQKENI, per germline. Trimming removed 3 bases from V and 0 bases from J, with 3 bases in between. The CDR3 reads CASSPNSNQPQHF. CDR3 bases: TGTGCCAGCTCACCCAATAGCAATCAGCCCCAGCATTTT.

In DNA, the CDR3 is TGTGCCTGGAGTGTACAGGACAACACTGAAGCTTTCTTT. Protein sequence: CAWSVQDNTEAFF. The gene calls are TRBV30 and TRBJ1-1, with TRBD1 as a possible D gene (5 bases). The CDR3 totals 13 residues. CDR1 and CDR2 (germline): GTSNPN, SVGIG (reference sequence). Trimming removed 0 bases at V and 2 bases at J, with 7 bases between.

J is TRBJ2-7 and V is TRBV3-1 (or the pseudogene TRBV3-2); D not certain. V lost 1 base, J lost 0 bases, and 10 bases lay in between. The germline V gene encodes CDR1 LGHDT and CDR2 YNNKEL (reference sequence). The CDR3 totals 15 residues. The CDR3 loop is CASSQVSASSYEQYF. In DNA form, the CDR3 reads TGTGCCAGCAGCCAAGTCTCAGCGAGCTCCTACGAGCAGTACTTC.

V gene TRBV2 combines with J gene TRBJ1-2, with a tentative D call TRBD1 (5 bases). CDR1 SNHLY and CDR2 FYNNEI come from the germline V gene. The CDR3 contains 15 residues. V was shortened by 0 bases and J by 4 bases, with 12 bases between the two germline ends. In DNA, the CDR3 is TGTGCCAGCAGTGAAGCTCAGGGCATGGCCTATGGCTACACCTTC. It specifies CASSEAQGMAYGYTF.

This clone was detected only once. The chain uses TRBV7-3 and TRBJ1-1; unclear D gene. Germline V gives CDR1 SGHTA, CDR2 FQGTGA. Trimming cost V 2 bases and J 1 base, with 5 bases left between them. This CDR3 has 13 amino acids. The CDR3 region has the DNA TGTGCCAGCAGCTTACGACAGAACACTGAAGCTTTCTTT. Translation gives CASSLRQNTEAFF.

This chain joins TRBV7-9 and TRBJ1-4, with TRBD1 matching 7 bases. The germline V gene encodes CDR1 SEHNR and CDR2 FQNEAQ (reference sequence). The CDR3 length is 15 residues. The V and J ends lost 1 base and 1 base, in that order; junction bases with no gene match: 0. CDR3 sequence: CASSLGQGTNEKLFF. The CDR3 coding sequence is TGTGCCAGCAGCTTAGGACAGGGAACTAATGAAAAACTGTTTTTT.

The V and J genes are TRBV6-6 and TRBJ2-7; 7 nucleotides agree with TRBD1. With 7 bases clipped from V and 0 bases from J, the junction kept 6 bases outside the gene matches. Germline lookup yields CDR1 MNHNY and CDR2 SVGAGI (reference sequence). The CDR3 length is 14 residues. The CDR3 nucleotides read TGTGCCAGCAATCCCGAGGGGGCCTCCTACGAGCAGTACTTC. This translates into CASNPEGASYEQYF.

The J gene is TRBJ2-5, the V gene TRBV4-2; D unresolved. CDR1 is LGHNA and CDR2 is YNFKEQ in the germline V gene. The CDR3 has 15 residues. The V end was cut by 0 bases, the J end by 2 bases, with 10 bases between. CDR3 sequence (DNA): TGTGCCAGCAGCCAAGATCCCGACTTTCAAGAGACCCAGTACTTC. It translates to CASSQDPDFQETQYF.

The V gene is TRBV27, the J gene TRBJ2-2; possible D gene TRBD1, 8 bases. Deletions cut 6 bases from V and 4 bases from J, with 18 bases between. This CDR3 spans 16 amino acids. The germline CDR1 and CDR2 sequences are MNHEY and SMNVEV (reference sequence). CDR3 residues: CASRQGAGVGTGELFF. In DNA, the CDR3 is TGTGCCAGCAGGCAGGGGGCGGGAGTGGGCACCGGGGAGCTGTTTTTT.